The next 2 T cell receptor beta chains were all read from a single sample in a study of human T cells and chemical hapten exposure. Time point of the sample: patch test 2, 6 weeks after DPC sensitization. This sample's treatment: therapeutic diphenylcyclopropenone sensitization with weekly scalp DPC. One entry per CDR3 protein, called by TCRdb with MiXCR from the RACE reads. The data contain 95,000 or so distinct CDR3 sequences, approximately 10% of them singletons. Sequenced here: whole blood, sampled in connection with sensitization to the hapten diphenylcyclopropenone (DPC). Every receptor here comes from a woman between 40 and 50 years old with alopecia areata. Some clones in this sample may be carry-over from other donors' samples.

The V and J genes are TRBV15 and TRBJ2-3; 7 nucleotides agree with TRBD2. With V trimmed by 0 bases and J by 5 bases, 11 bases remained unmatched. The CDR3 totals 17 residues. Germline CDR1 reads LNHNV; CDR2 reads YYDKDF (reference sequence). CDR3 sequence: CATSRDWTRGSVDTQYF. The CDR3 DNA sequence: TGTGCCACCAGCAGAGATTGGACGCGGGGGTCTGTAGATACGCAGTATTTT.

This clonotype was seen many times. The chain combines TRBV29-1 with TRBJ1-2; D not certain. The germline V gene encodes CDR1 SQVTM and CDR2 ANQGSEA. CDR3 length equals 13 residues. Trimming took 7 bases from V and 3 from J, leaving 15 bases between them. The CDR3 coding sequence is TGCAGCGCCCAGCCTGGTAGAGACTATGGCTACACCTTC. It encodes CSAQPGRDYGYTF.